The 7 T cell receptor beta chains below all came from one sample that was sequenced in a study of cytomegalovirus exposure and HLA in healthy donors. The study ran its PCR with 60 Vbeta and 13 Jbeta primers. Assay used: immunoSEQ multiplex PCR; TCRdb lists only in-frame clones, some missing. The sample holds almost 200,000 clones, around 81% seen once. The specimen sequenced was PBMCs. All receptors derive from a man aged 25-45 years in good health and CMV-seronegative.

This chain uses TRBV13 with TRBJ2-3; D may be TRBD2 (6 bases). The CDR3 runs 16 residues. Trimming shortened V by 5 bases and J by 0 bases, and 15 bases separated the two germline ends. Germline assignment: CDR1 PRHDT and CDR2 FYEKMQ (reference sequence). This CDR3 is CASSASGTYSTDTQYF. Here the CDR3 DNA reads TGTGCCAGCAGCGCATCCGGGACTTATAGCACAGATACGCAGTATTTT.

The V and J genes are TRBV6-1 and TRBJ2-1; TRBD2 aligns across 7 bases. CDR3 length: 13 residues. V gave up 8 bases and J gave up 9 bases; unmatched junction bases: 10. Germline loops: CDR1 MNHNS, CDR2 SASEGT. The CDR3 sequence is CASRLAAEGEQFF. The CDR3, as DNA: TGTGCCAGCCGCCTAGCGGCGGAGGGTGAGCAGTTCTTC.

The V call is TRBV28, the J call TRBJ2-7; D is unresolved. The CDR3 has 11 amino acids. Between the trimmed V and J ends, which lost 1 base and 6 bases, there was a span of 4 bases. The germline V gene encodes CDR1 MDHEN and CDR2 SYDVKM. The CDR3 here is CASSLFREQYF. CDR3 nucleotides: TGTGCCAGCAGTTTATTTCGCGAGCAGTACTTC.

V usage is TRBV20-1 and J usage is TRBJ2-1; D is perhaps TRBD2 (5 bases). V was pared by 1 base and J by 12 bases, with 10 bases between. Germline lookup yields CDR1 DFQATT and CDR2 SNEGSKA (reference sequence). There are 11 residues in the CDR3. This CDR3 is CSARVWERQFF. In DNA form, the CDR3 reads TGCAGTGCTAGAGTGTGGGAGAGGCAGTTCTTC.

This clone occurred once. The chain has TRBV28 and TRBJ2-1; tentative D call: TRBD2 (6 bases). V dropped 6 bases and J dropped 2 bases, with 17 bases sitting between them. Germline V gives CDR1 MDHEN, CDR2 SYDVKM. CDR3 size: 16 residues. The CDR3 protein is CASRGTGYPTYNEQFF. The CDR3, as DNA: TGTGCCAGCAGAGGGACTGGGTACCCAACCTACAATGAGCAGTTCTTC.

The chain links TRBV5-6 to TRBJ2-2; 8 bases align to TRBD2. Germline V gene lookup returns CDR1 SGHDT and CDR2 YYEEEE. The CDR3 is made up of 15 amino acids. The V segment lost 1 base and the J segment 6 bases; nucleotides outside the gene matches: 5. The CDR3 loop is CASSLLGLAAGELFF. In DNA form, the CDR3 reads TGTGCCAGCAGCTTGTTAGGACTAGCTGCCGGGGAGCTGTTTTTT.

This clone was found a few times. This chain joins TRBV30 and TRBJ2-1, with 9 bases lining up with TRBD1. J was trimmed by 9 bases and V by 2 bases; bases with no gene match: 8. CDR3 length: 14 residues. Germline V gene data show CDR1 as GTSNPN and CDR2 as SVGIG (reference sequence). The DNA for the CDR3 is TGTGCCTGGAGTCAGACAGGGGGGGTGTCTGAGCAGTTCTTC. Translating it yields CAWSQTGGVSEQFF.